This is a list of T cell receptor beta chains from one sample in a study of blood T cell repertoires in COVID-19. This table comes from immunoSEQ multiplex PCR, and its TCRdb copy is limited to in-frame clones, with some not included. The table shows about 480,000 clones, with approximately 90% occurring only once. The sample taken for sequencing was peripheral blood. The receptors were gathered from a woman younger than 45 with acute or convalescent COVID-19. Both conserved end residues are part of each CDR3. The D gene is left open where the match is weak. For some rows the clone size is stated as once, few or many, or as a class when expanded; others skip it.

D	J	V	size	DNA	CDR3
TRBD1	TRBJ2-1	TRBV9	.	TGTGCCAGCAGCGTAGGGGGGACAGGTTCCTACAATGAGCAGTTCTTC	CASSVGGTGSYNEQFF
TRBD1	TRBJ1-3	TRBV30	once	TGTGCCTCACAGGGGGCTCCTGGAAACACCATATATTTT	CASQGAPGNTIYF
.	TRBJ2-3	TRBV10-3	.	TGTGCCATCAGTGATGTGCTAGCCCCAGATACGCAGTATTTT	CAISDVLAPDTQYF
TRBD1	TRBJ1-2	TRBV30	.	TGTGCCTGGAGCTTAGGACAGGGGAGGAACTATGGCTACACCTTC	CAWSLGQGRNYGYTF
.	TRBJ2-7	TRBV12-3/TRBV12-4	.	TGTGCCAGCAGTTCGGGACTTGGAGAACAGTACTTC	CASSSGLGEQYF
.	TRBJ1-5	TRBV7-2	.	TGTGCCAGCAGCCTACGGGACAACAATCAGCCCCAGCATTTT	CASSLRDNNQPQHF
.	TRBJ2-1	TRBV6-5	once	TGTGCCAGCACGGAGGGCCCCTACAATGAGCAGTTCTTC	CASTEGPYNEQFF
TRBD1	TRBJ2-2	TRBV5-1	once	TGCGCCAGCAGCTTGGGGACAGGTGGGACCGGGGAGCTGTTTTTT	CASSLGTGGTGELFF
.	TRBJ1-6	TRBV6-5	.	TGTGCCAGCAGTTATCAAGCGGCCTATAATTCACCCCTCCACTTT	CASSYQAAYNSPLHF
.	TRBJ2-7	TRBV7-8	.	TGTGCCAGCAGCTTAGGTCGTTCCTACGAGCAGTACTTC	CASSLGRSYEQYF
.	TRBJ1-3	TRBV7-2	.	TGTGCCAGCAGCTTCCGGCCTGGGGGCTCAGGAAACACCATATATTTT	CASSFRPGGSGNTIYF
.	TRBJ1-3	TRBV18	few	TGTGCCAGCTCACCACCGAACAGGCTAAACTCTGGAAACACCATATATTTT	CASSPPNRLNSGNTIYF
.	TRBJ1-2	TRBV14	.	TGTGCCAGCAGCGCCTGGGCAAGCGGAGGCTACACCTTC	CASSAWASGGYTF
TRBD2	TRBJ2-7	TRBV18	once	TGTGCCAGCTCCCCCGGGTCAGCGGGAACCTACGAGCAGTACTTC	CASSPGSAGTYEQYF
TRBD1	TRBJ1-2	TRBV24-1	.	TGTGCCACCAGTGATCGGACAGGGTCGGGCTACACCTTC	CATSDRTGSGYTF
.	TRBJ1-1	TRBV29-1	.	TGCAGCGTTGAGCGGGGTTGGGGAGAAGGAGCTTTCTTT	CSVERGWGEGAFF
.	TRBJ1-5	TRBV24-1	.	TGTGCCACCAGTGATCGGACAGCGAGCGACAAGGGGGCCCAGCATTTT	CATSDRTASDKGAQHF
.	TRBJ2-7	TRBV5-4	.	TGTGCCAGCAGCTTGGGCAGCGGCCGCTCCTACGAGCAGTACTTC	CASSLGSGRSYEQYF
.	TRBJ2-7	TRBV7-8	.	TGTGCCAGCAGCCCCTCGGGGACCTACGAGCAGTACTTC	CASSPSGTYEQYF
.	TRBJ2-7	TRBV12-5	.	TGTGCTAGTGGTTCCCCCCTGAACCTGGAGGGGAGCTCCTACGAGCAGTACTTC	CASGSPLNLEGSSYEQYF
.	TRBJ1-2	TRBV11-2	.	TGTGCCAGCAGCTTAGGGGGAGGAGGGATGGGCTACACCTTC	CASSLGGGGMGYTF
.	TRBJ2-2	TRBV10-1	few	TGCGCCAGCAGTGATCCCTCAATAGGAGGGCAGAACACCGGGGAGCTGTTTTTT	CASSDPSIGGQNTGELFF
TRBD1	TRBJ2-7	TRBV3-1/TRBV3-2	few	TGTGCCAGCTCGGACAGGGGCGCCTACGAGCAGTACTTC	CASSDRGAYEQYF
TRBD1	TRBJ2-7	TRBV30	once	TGTGCCTGGAGGGGAATAGCAGGGGGCCTCGACGAGCAGTACTTC	CAWRGIAGGLDEQYF
.	TRBJ1-2	TRBV5-1	.	TGCGCCAGCAGCCAAAGAGAAAAACAGGGTTCAAGCTATGGCTACACCTTC	CASSQREKQGSSYGYTF
TRBD2	TRBJ2-7	TRBV5-6	once	TGTGCCAGCAGCCGACCGAAAAGGACTAGCGGGACCCGGAGGTACGAGCAGTACTTC	CASSRPKRTSGTRRYEQYF
.	TRBJ1-1	TRBV5-1	.	TGCGCCAGCAGCTTAGTACAGGGACCGAACACTGAAGCTTTCTTT	CASSLVQGPNTEAFF
.	TRBJ2-2	TRBV5-6	.	TGTGCCAGCAGCTTGGGGGGCCGACCAACGAACACCGGGGAGCTGTTTTTT	CASSLGGRPTNTGELFF
TRBD2	TRBJ2-3	TRBV30	.	TGTGCCTGTAATAGCGGGGGGGCGACAGATACGCAGTATTTT	CACNSGGATDTQYF